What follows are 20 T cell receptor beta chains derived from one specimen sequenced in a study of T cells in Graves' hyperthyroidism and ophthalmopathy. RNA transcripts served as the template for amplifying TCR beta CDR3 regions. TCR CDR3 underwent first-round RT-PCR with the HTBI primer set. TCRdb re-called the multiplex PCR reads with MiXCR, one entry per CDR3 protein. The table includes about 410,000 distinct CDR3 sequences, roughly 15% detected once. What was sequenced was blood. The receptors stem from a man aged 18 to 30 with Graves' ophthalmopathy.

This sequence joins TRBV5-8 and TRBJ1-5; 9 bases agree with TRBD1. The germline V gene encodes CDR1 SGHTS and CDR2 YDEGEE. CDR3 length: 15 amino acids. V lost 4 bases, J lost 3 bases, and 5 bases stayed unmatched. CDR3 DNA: TGTGCCAGCAGCCCCGGGACAGGGATCAATCAGCCCCAGCATTTT. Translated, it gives CASSPGTGINQPQHF.

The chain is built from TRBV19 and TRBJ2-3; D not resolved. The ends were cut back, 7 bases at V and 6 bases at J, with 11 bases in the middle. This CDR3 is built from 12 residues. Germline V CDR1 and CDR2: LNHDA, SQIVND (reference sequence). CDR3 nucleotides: TGTGCCAGTAAGGGTCCATCCGATACGCAGTATTTT. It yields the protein CASKGPSDTQYF.

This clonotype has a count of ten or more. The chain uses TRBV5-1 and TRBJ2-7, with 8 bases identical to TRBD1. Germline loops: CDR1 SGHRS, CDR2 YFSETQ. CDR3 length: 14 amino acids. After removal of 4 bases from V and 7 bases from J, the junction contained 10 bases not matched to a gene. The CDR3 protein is CASSVGTGSLEQYF. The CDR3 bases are TGCGCCAGCAGCGTAGGGACAGGCTCTCTGGAGCAGTACTTC.

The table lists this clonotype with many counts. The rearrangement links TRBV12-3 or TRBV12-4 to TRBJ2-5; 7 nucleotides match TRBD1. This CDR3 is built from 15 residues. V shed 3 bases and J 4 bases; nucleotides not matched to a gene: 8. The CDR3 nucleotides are TGTGCCAGCAGTTTTAGGACAGGTGGGGGAGAGACCCAGTACTTC. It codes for CASSFRTGGGETQYF.

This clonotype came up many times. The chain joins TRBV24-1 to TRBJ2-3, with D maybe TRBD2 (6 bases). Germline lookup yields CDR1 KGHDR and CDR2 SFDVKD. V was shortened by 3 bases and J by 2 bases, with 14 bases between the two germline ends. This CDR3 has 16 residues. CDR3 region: CATSDNGAGLTDTQYF. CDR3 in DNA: TGTGCCACCAGTGATAACGGGGCGGGACTCACAGATACGCAGTATTTT.

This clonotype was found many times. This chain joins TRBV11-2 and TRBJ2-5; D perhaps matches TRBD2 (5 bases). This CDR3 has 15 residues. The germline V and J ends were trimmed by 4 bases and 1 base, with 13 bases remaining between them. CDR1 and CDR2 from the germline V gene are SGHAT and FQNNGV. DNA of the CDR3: TGTGCCAGCAGCTCCCAACTAGTATTCCAAGAGACCCAGTACTTC. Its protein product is CASSSQLVFQETQYF.

The CDR3 DNA follows: TGCAGTGCTATCACCGGACTAGCGGGAGTTGACAGGTACGAGCAGTACTTC. Translated: CSAITGLAGVDRYEQYF. This sequence joins TRBV20-1 and TRBJ2-7; the match to TRBD2 covers 13 bases. J gave up 4 bases and V 4 bases, and 13 bases lay outside the gene matches. There are 17 residues in the CDR3. Germline V lookup: CDR1 DFQATT, CDR2 SNEGSKA (reference sequence).

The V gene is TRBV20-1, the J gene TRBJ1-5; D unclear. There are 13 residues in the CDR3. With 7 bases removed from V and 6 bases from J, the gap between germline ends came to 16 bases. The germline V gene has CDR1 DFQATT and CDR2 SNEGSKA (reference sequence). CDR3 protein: CSVVGGVGQPQHF. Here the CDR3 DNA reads TGCAGTGTGGTTGGAGGAGTCGGTCAGCCCCAGCATTTT.

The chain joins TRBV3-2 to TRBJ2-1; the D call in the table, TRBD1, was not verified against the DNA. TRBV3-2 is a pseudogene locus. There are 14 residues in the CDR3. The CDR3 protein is CASSRGGGAPEQFF. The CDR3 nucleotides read TGTGCCAGCAGCCGTGGGGGGGGGGCGCCCGAGCAGTTCTTC.

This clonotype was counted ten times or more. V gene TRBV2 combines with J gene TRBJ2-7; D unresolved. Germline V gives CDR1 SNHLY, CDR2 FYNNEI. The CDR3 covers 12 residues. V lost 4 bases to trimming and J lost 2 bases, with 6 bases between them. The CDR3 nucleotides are TGTGCCAGCAGTGCCTCCCCCTACGAGCAGTACTTC. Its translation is CASSASPYEQYF.

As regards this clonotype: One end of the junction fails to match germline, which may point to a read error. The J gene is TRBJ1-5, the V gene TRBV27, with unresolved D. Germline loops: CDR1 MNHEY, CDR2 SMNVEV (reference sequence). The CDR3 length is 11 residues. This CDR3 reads CATSDSKPQHF. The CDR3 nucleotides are TGTGCCACCAGTGATTCTAAGCCCCAGCATTTT.

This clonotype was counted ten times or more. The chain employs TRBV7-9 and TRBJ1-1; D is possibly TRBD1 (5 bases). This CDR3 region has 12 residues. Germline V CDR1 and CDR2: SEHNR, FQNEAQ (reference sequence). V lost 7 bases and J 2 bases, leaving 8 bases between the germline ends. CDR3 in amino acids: CASTRANTEAFF. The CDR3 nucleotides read TGTGCCAGCACCAGGGCAAACACTGAAGCTTTCTTT. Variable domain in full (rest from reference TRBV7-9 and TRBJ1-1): DTGVSQNPRHKITKRGQNVTFRCDPISEHNRLYWYRQTLGQGPEFLTYFQNEAQLEKSRLLSDRFSAERPKGSFSTLEIQRTEQGDSAMYLCASTRANTEAFFGQGTRLTVV.

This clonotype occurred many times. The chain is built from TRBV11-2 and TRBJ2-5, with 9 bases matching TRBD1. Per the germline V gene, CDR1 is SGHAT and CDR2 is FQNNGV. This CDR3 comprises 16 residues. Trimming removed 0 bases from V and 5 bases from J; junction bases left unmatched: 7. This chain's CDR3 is CASSLDSGQGTETQYF. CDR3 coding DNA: TGTGCCAGCAGCTTAGATTCTGGACAGGGGACGGAGACCCAGTACTTC.

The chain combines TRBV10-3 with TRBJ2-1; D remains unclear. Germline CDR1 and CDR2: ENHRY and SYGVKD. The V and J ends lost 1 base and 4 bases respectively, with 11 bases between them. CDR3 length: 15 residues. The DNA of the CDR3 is TGTGCCATCAGTGAGTTGTGGGAAACTTACAATGAGCAGTTCTTC. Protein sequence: CAISELWETYNEQFF.

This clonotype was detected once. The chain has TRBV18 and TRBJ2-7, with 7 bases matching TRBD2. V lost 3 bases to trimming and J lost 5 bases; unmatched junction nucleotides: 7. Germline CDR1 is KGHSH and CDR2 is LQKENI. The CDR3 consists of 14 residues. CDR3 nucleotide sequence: TGTGCCAGCTCACCCGAACAGCGGGGTAACGAGCAGTACTTC. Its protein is CASSPEQRGNEQYF.

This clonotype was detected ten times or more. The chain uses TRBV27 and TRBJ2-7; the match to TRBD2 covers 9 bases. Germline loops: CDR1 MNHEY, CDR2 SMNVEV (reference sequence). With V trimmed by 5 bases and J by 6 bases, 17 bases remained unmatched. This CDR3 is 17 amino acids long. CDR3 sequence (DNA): TGTGCCAGCAGTCCTAGCCCTAGCGGGACGACCCTTGGCGAGCAGTACTTC. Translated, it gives CASSPSPSGTTLGEQYF.

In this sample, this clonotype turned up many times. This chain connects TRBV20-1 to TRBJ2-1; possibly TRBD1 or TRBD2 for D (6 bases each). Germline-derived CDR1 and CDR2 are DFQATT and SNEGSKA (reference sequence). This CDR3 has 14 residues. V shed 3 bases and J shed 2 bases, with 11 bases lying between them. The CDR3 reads CSASGGPAYNEQFF. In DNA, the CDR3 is TGCAGTGCTAGTGGGGGGCCAGCCTACAATGAGCAGTTCTTC.

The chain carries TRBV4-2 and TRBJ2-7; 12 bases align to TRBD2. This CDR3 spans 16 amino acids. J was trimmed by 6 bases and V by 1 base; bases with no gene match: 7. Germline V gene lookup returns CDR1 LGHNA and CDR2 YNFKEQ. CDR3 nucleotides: TGTGCCAGCAGCCAAGGTCTAGCGGGGGGGCTTGGCGAGCAGTACTTC. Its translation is CASSQGLAGGLGEQYF.

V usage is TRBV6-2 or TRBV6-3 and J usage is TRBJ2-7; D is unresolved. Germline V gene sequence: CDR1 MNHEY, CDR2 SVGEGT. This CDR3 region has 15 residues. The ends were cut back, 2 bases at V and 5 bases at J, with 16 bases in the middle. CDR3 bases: TGTGCCAGCAGTTACCCCCCCTCCCCCCCCCACGAGCAGTACTTC. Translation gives CASSYPPSPPHEQYF.

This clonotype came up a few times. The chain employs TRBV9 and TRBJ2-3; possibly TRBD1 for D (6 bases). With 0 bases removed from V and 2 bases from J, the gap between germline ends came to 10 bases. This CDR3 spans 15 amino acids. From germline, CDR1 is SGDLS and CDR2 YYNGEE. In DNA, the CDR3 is TGTGCCAGCAGCGTAGTAGGACAGAACACAGATACGCAGTATTTT. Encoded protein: CASSVVGQNTDTQYF.